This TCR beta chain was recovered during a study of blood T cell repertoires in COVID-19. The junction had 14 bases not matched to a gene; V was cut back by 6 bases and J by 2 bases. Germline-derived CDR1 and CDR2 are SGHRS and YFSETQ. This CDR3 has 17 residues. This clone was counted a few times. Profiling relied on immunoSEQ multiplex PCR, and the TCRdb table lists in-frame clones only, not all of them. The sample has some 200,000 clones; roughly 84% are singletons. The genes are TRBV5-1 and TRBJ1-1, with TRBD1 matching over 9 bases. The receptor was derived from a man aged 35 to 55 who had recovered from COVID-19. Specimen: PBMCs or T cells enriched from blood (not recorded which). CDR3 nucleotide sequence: TGCGCCAGCACCCGCAGCCCGGGACAGGGTTCAAACACTGAAGCTTTCTTT. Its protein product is CASTRSPGQGSNTEAFF.